This section outlines one T cell receptor beta chain sequence together with its context. Its antigen remains unknown. The data belong to a study of cytotoxic CD8 clonotypes in ibrutinib-treated CLL. Across the study: Patients: over 9 relapsed/refractory, roughly 15 treatment-naive, some 18 IGHV unmutated.

TCRdb keeps only in-frame clones here, not all; method: immunoSEQ multiplex PCR. This sample has about 92,000 clones, with 70% to 80% found just once. Per germline, CDR1 MDHEN and CDR2 SYDVKM. CDR3 size: 13 residues. V was clipped by 9 bases and J by 2 bases, with 10 bases between them. Study-level points and caveats: Exceeding age-matched healthy donors, baseline clonality also tracked the counts of circulating CD8+ T cells. Clonality went higher at ibrutinib response and then dropped back toward baseline at progression.

The specimen comprised PBMCs, sampled after 24 months of ibrutinib treatment. The rearrangement uses TRBV28 and TRBJ2-2; a possible D gene is TRBD1 (5 bases). The sequence was obtained from a human donor with chronic lymphocytic leukemia. CDR3 amino acids: CARLDSNTGELFF. DNA for the CDR3: TGTGCCAGGTTAGACAGCAACACCGGGGAGCTGTTTTTT.